The 27 T cell receptor beta chains below come from one sample, sequenced in a study of blood T cells in healthy people across ages. Using a J-beta primer mix together with a sample-barcoded 5' primer, a second PCR was run for about 6 to 11 cycles. TCRdb reprocessed the 5' RACE reads via MiXCR and lists one record per CDR3 protein. The table has around 1.5 million distinct CDR3 sequences, around 59% seen once; the top ten hold approximately 7%. Sample: blood. These receptor sequences come from a young man in good health.

This clonotype was detected only once. The CDR3 DNA reads TGTGCCAGCAGCTTGGAGGGACAGGGAAACTATGGCTACACCTTC. Translating it yields CASSLEGQGNYGYTF. The chain is built from TRBV5-5 and TRBJ1-2; 9 bases fit TRBD1. Trimming took 0 bases from V and 2 from J; bases not matched to a gene: 2. Germline assignment: CDR1 SGHKS and CDR2 YYEKEE (reference sequence). CDR3 length equals 15 residues.

The chain combines TRBV7-9 with TRBJ1-2; D is uncertain. This CDR3 region has 20 residues. Germline-derived CDR1 and CDR2 are SEHNR and FQNEAQ (reference sequence). Trimming cost V 1 base and J 0 bases, with 24 bases left between them. CDR3 nucleotide sequence: TGTGCCAGCAGCTTAGTATTACTAGGGTCGTCGCAGAGATCTAACTATGGCTACACCTTC. Translation: CASSLVLLGSSQRSNYGYTF.

The chain links TRBV21-1 to TRBJ2-7; TRBD1, the D gene given by the table, was not confirmed from the DNA. TRBV21-1 is a known pseudogene. The CDR3 is 17 amino acids. For the CDR3, the DNA is TGTGCCAGCAGCAAAAGCCCTCCGGGACAGGGGTCATACGAGCAGTACTTC. Translation: CASSKSPPGQGSYEQYF.

This chain links TRBV20-1 with TRBJ2-2; D perhaps matches TRBD1 (6 bases). Germline lookup yields CDR1 DFQATT and CDR2 SNEGSKA (reference sequence). The V gene lost 3 bases and the J gene lost 2 bases, with 13 bases spanning the gap. This CDR3 is built from 15 residues. The CDR3 DNA follows: TGCAGTGCTAGCCACGGACAGACCAACACCGGGGAGCTGTTTTTT. It specifies CSASHGQTNTGELFF.

The V gene is TRBV7-2, the J gene TRBJ2-4; the D gene is possibly TRBD2 (6 bases). V was cut by 1 base and J by 1 base, with 11 bases left in between. The CDR3 totals 16 residues. Per the germline V gene, CDR1 is SGHTA and CDR2 is FQGNSA. CDR3 sequence (DNA): TGTGCCAGCAGCTTAGAAGCCCTAGCGGCCAAAAACATTCAGTACTTC. It encodes CASSLEALAAKNIQYF. The variable domain in full, completed from reference TRBV7-2 and TRBJ2-4, reads GAGVSQSPSNKVTEKGKDVELRCDPISGHTALYWYRQSLGQGLEFLIYFQGNSAPDKSGLPSDRFSAERTGGSVSTLTIQRTQQEDSAVYLCASSLEALAAKNIQYFGAGTRLSVL.

J is TRBJ1-5 and V is TRBV11-2; D unresolved. CDR1 and CDR2 from the germline V gene are SGHAT and FQNNGV. The ends were cut back, 5 bases at V and 5 bases at J, with 10 bases in the middle. The CDR3 totals 13 residues. Here the CDR3 reads CASSPGPDQPQHF. CDR3 in DNA: TGTGCCAGCAGCCCTGGGCCCGATCAGCCCCAGCATTTT.

This clonotype was recorded a few times. This sequence joins TRBV6-6 and TRBJ2-7; perhaps TRBD2 as D (5 bases). Germline assignment: CDR1 MNHNY and CDR2 SVGAGI (reference sequence). Between the trimmed V and J ends, which lost 2 bases and 2 bases, there was a span of 7 bases. The length of the CDR3 is 13 residues. CDR3 loop: CASSYLATYEQYF. CDR3 sequence (DNA): TGTGCCAGCAGTTACCTAGCTACCTACGAGCAGTACTTC.

This clonotype was picked up a small number of times. The rearrangement uses TRBV20-1 and TRBJ2-7; TRBD1 is a possible D gene (7 bases). This CDR3 is 15 amino acids long. V was cut by 0 bases and J by 0 bases, with 12 bases left in between. Germline V lookup: CDR1 DFQATT, CDR2 SNEGSKA (reference sequence). The CDR3 here is CSARDSGGSSYEQYF. Here the CDR3 DNA reads TGCAGTGCTAGAGATTCAGGGGGGAGCTCCTACGAGCAGTACTTC.

This clonotype was observed a handful of times. The J gene is TRBJ2-3, the V gene TRBV20-1; D is uncertain. This CDR3 has 12 residues. Between the trimmed V and J ends, which lost 6 bases and 4 bases, there was a span of 11 bases. In germline, CDR1 is DFQATT, CDR2 SNEGSKA (reference sequence). CDR3 in DNA: TGCAGTGCGTTGCGGAGAGCAGATACGCAGTATTTT. Translating it yields CSALRRADTQYF.

With respect to this clonotype: Mismatch with germline at one junction end may stem from a read error. The rearrangement links TRBV7-2 to TRBJ2-7; D may be TRBD2 (6 bases). The CDR3 consists of 14 residues. Germline V gene sequence: CDR1 SGHTA, CDR2 FQGNSA. The CDR3 reads CASNLRVGGYEQYF. The CDR3 coding sequence is TGTGCCAGCAACTTAAGGGTGGGAGGCTACGAGCAGTACTTC. The whole variable domain, filled in from reference TRBV7-2 and TRBJ2-7, reads GAGVSQSPSNKVTEKGKDVELRCDPISGHTALYWYRQSLGQGLEFLIYFQGNSAPDKSGLPSDRFSAERTGGSVSTLTIQRTQQEDSAVYLCASNLRVGGYEQYFGPGTRLTVT.

The genes are TRBV7-2 and TRBJ1-5; D is ambiguous. Germline V lookup: CDR1 SGHTA, CDR2 FQGNSA. The germline V and J ends were trimmed by 5 bases and 3 bases, with 8 bases remaining between them. The CDR3 has 13 amino acids. The CDR3 spells CASSESPNQPQHF. The CDR3 DNA reads as TGTGCCAGCAGCGAGTCCCCCAATCAGCCCCAGCATTTT. Looking up the rest from reference TRBV7-2 and TRBJ1-5 gives the full variable domain: GAGVSQSPSNKVTEKGKDVELRCDPISGHTALYWYRQSLGQGLEFLIYFQGNSAPDKSGLPSDRFSAERTGGSVSTLTIQRTQQEDSAVYLCASSESPNQPQHFGDGTRLSIL.

This clonotype was found a few times. The chain combines TRBV4-2 with TRBJ1-1, with a tentative D call TRBD1 (6 bases). This CDR3 spans 12 amino acids. Germline V gene data show CDR1 as LGHNA and CDR2 as YNFKEQ. Between the trimmed V and J ends, which lost 6 bases and 6 bases, there was a span of 11 bases. CDR3 sequence reads: CASSPGTPEAFF. CDR3 sequence (DNA): TGTGCCAGCAGTCCAGGGACACCTGAAGCTTTCTTT.

This clonotype was seen a handful of times. The CDR3 here is CASSQLGRNSPLHF. CDR3 nucleotides: TGCGCCAGCAGCCAACTGGGTAGGAATTCACCCCTCCACTTT. This sequence joins TRBV4-1 and TRBJ1-6; the D is unclear. V lost 2 bases and J lost 7, with 9 bases in between. CDR1 is MGHRA, CDR2 YSYEKL, per germline. CDR3 length equals 14 residues.

This clonotype was picked up one time. This chain connects TRBV15 to TRBJ2-3; D may match TRBD1 or TRBD2 (5 bases each). Germline CDR1 and CDR2: LNHNV and YYDKDF (reference sequence). The CDR3 consists of 16 residues. Deletions cut 5 bases from V and 1 base from J, with 16 bases between. CDR3 in DNA: TGTGCCACCAGCTCGACGTCGACGGGGCGCACAGATACGCAGTATTTT. Amino acids: CATSSTSTGRTDTQYF.

The chain uses TRBV4-3 and TRBJ2-3; 12 nucleotides match TRBD2. Unmatched junction bases numbered 9, after V lost 0 bases and J lost 2 bases. The CDR3 length is 19 residues. Looked up from germline, CDR1 is LGHNA and CDR2 is YSLEER. In nucleotides, the CDR3 is TGCGCCAGCAGCCAAGATGGGCCTACTAGCGGGGGGCTCACAGATACGCAGTATTTT. Translation: CASSQDGPTSGGLTDTQYF.

The chain recombines TRBV7-6 with TRBJ2-1; no definite D call. The better agreement between TRBJ2-7 and the DNA end casts doubt on the J call. This CDR3 is built from 17 residues. CDR1 is SGHVS, CDR2 FNYEAQ, per germline. CDR3 coding DNA: TGTGCCAGCAGCTTAGCGAGGCACATAAGCTCCTACAATGAGCAGTACTTC. It codes for CASSLARHISSYNEQYF.

The chain combines TRBV4-2 with TRBJ2-7, with 7 bases aligning to TRBD2. After removal of 5 bases from V and 5 bases from J, the junction contained 12 bases not matched to a gene. CDR1 is LGHNA and CDR2 is YNFKEQ in the germline V gene. The CDR3 contains 15 residues. CDR3 amino acids: CASSSEAGARDEQYF. DNA for the CDR3: TGTGCCAGCAGCTCCGAGGCGGGAGCTCGGGACGAGCAGTACTTC.

The chain uses TRBV6-5 and TRBJ2-7; D is possibly TRBD1 (5 bases). The germline V gene has CDR1 MNHEY and CDR2 SVGAGI. The CDR3 has 14 amino acids. V dropped 5 bases and J dropped 0 bases, with 11 bases sitting between them. CDR3 sequence reads: CASSNDRSSYEQYF. The CDR3 bases are TGTGCCAGCAGTAATGACAGAAGCTCCTACGAGCAGTACTTC.

The chain recombines TRBV12-5 with TRBJ2-4; D is uncertain. Germline V lookup: CDR1 LGHNT, CDR2 FRNRAP. Trimming shortened V by 5 bases and J by 0 bases, and 14 bases separated the two germline ends. CDR3 size: 16 residues. CDR3 DNA sequence: TGTGCTAGTGGTGGCCCTCGAATGGGAGCCAAAAACATTCAGTACTTC. Translation: CASGGPRMGAKNIQYF.

Here the CDR3 DNA reads TGTGCCAGTTCTCGGCAGGGGGCGGATGAAGCTTTCTTT. This translates into CASSRQGADEAFF. The rearrangement joins TRBV6-1 to TRBJ1-1; TRBD1 agrees at 8 bases. V gave up 9 bases and J gave up 7 bases; unmatched junction bases: 10. Germline assignment: CDR1 MNHNS and CDR2 SASEGT. The CDR3 has 13 amino acids.

This clonotype was recorded a few times. The chain has TRBV27 and TRBJ2-4; D tentatively fits TRBD1 or TRBD2 (5 bases each). Trimming pared 5 bases from V and 7 bases from J, leaving 15 bases between. CDR1 is MNHEY and CDR2 is SMNVEV in the germline V gene (reference sequence). CDR3 length equals 14 residues. The chain's CDR3 is CASSPGTLGNIQYF. CDR3 nucleotides: TGTGCCAGCAGTCCCGGGACCCTCGGGAACATTCAGTACTTC.

This chain uses TRBV12-3 or TRBV12-4 with TRBJ1-5; D is uncertain. Trimming pared 3 bases from V and 0 bases from J, leaving 6 bases between. CDR3 length equals 14 residues. In DNA form, the CDR3 reads TGTGCCAGCAGTTTGAGGTATAGCAATCAGCCCCAGCATTTT. Translating gives CASSLRYSNQPQHF.

This clonotype was counted a single time. The V and J genes are TRBV7-2 and TRBJ2-7; the D is unclear. Trimming removed 2 bases at V and 5 bases at J, with 10 bases between. The CDR3 contains 13 residues. Germline values: CDR1 SGHTA, CDR2 FQGNSA. The CDR3 nucleotides are TGTGCCAGCAGCTTAAGAAGGTTCAACGAGCAGTACTTC. It encodes CASSLRRFNEQYF. The variable domain in full, with the rest retrieved from reference TRBV7-2 and TRBJ2-7, is GAGVSQSPSNKVTEKGKDVELRCDPISGHTALYWYRQSLGQGLEFLIYFQGNSAPDKSGLPSDRFSAERTGGSVSTLTIQRTQQEDSAVYLCASSLRRFNEQYFGPGTRLTVT.

The chain is built from TRBV12-3 or TRBV12-4 and TRBJ2-5; D gene unclear. The J call is doubtful: the DNA matches TRBJ2-7 better. The CDR3 has 15 amino acids. The CDR3 reads CASSFVAERIYEQYF. Written as DNA, the CDR3 is TGTGCCAGCAGTTTCGTGGCAGAGAGGATCTACGAGCAGTACTTC.

CDR3 loop: CASSPVPGQGYGKNIQYF. The CDR3 bases are TGTGCCAGCAGCCCCGTCCCGGGACAGGGTTACGGCAAAAACATTCAGTACTTC. This chain links TRBV3-1 with TRBJ2-4; 9 nucleotides line up with TRBD1. Trimming cost V 4 bases and J 3 bases; bases outside gene matches: 13. The V gene's germline CDR1 is LGHDT and CDR2 YNNKEL (reference sequence). The CDR3 has 18 amino acids.

The V call is TRBV4-1, the J call TRBJ2-5; 10 nucleotides line up with TRBD1. The J call may be faulty, since TRBJ2-7 better matches the DNA end. The CDR3 spans 15 residues. Germline V lookup: CDR1 MGHRA, CDR2 YSYEKL. The CDR3 sequence is CASSSTGTGADEQYF. The CDR3 nucleotides are TGCGCCAGCAGCAGTACCGGGACAGGGGCCGACGAGCAGTACTTC.

This clonotype came up a few times. V and J are TRBV4-1 and TRBJ1-6; 11 bases fit TRBD1. Losses at the gene ends were 4 bases for V and 7 bases for J; bases not matched to a gene: 6. This CDR3 region has 16 residues. Germline V gives CDR1 MGHRA, CDR2 YSYEKL. CDR3 protein: CASSLLGQGANSPLHF. Here the CDR3 DNA reads TGCGCCAGCAGCCTCCTCGGACAGGGGGCGAATTCACCCCTCCACTTT.